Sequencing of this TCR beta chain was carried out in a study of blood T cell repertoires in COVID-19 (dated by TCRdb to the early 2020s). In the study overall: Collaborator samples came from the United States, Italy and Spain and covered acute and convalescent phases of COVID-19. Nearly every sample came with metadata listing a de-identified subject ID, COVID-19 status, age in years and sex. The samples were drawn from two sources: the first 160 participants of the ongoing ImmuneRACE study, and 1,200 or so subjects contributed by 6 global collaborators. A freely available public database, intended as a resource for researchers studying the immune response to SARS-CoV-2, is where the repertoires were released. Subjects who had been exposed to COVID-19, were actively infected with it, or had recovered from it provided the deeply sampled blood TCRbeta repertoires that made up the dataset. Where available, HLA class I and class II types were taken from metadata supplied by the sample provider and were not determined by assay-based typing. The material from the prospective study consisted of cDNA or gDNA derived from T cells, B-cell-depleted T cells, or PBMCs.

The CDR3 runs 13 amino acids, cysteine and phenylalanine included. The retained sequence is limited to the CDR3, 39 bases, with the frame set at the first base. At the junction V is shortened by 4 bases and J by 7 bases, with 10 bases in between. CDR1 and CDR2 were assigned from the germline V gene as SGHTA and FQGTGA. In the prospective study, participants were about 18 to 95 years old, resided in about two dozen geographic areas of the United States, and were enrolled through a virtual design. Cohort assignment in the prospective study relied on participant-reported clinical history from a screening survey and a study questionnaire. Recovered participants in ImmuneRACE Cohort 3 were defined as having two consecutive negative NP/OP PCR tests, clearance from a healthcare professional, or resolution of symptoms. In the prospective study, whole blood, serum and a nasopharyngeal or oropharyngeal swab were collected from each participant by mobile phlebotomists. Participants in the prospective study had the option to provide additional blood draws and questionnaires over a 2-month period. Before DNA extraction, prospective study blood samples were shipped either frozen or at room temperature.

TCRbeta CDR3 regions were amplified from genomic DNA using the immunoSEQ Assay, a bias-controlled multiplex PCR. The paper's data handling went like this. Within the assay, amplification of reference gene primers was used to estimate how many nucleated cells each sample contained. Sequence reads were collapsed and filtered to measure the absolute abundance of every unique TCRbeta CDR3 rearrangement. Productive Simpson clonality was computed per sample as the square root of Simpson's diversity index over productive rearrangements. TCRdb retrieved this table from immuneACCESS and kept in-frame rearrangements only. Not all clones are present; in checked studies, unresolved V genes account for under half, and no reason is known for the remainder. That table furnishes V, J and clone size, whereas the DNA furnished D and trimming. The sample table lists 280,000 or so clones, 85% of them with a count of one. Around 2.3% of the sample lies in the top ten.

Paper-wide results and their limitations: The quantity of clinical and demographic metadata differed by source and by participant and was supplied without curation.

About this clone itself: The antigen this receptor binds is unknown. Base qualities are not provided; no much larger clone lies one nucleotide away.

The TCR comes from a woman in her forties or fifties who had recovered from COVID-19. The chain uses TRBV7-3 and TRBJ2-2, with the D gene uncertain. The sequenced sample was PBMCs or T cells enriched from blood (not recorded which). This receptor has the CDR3 CASSSPRSGELFF. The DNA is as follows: TGTGCCAGCAGCTCCCCTAGGAGCGGGGAGCTGTTTTTT.